The entry that follows covers one TCR beta chain sequence. The target antigen is unknown. Time point reported: week 11, during vaccination. Vaccination comprised doses that each held 300 ug of mutant IDH1 20-mer peptide, plus topical imiquimod. Trimming stripped 0 bases from V and 2 bases from J, with 9 bases between. Germline-derived CDR1 and CDR2 are SGHNT and YYREEE (reference sequence). This CDR3 spans 14 amino acids. The data were taken from a study of a mutant IDH1 vaccine in newly diagnosed glioma. On the study more broadly: In some groups vaccination began 4-6 weeks post-radiotherapy; others received it with temozolomide.

Clones were read by immunoSEQ multiplex PCR, and TCRdb kept only the in-frame ones, dropping some. The sample gives fewer than 70,000 clones, 89% of which show up once; 1.5% to 2.5% is in the top ten. J is TRBJ2-7 and V is TRBV5-4, with D unresolved. The sequence was obtained from a man between 40 and 49 years old with glioma. The sequences come from PBMCs, collected from a glioma patient whose treatment included an IDH1 peptide vaccine. This CDR3 is CASSLGSLPYEQYF. CDR3 sequence (DNA): TGTGCCAGCAGCTTGGGATCCTTGCCCTACGAGCAGTACTTC.